Below are 5 T cell receptor beta chains sequenced from a single sample in a study of T cells after somatic rescue of genetic block. Profiled with immunoSEQ multiplex PCR; TCRdb holds only in-frame clones, not every one. The repertoire holds some 70,000 clones, with approximately 90% as singletons. Specimen: peripheral blood mononuclear cells (PBMCs). These receptors were taken from a man aged 30-40 years.

The chain joins TRBV2 to TRBJ1-1, with 8 nucleotides matching TRBD1. J gave up 5 bases and V 4 bases, and 6 bases lay outside the gene matches. This CDR3 region has 14 residues. Per germline, CDR1 SNHLY and CDR2 FYNNEI. CDR3 bases: TGTGCCAGCAGTGCGGACAGGGCCCGAACTGAAGCTTTCTTT. It encodes CASSADRARTEAFF.

V and J are TRBV7-2 and TRBJ1-3; no definite D call. Germline V gene lookup returns CDR1 SGHTA and CDR2 FQGNSA. Trimming removed 3 bases from V and 0 bases from J, with 9 bases in between. CDR3 length: 15 residues. The CDR3 here is CASSFDRSSGNTIYF. The CDR3 DNA is TGTGCCAGCAGCTTTGATAGGAGCTCTGGAAACACCATATATTTT.

The chain combines TRBV7-6 with TRBJ2-7, with D hard to call. This CDR3 spans 14 amino acids. V lost 1 base, J lost 0 bases, and 7 bases lay in between. Germline V CDR1 and CDR2: SGHVS, FNYEAQ. CDR3 bases: TGTGCCAGCAGCTTAGAACCTCTCTCCTACGAGCAGTACTTC. It is translated as CASSLEPLSYEQYF.

This sequence joins TRBV13 and TRBJ2-3; D is perhaps TRBD2 (6 bases). V was shortened by 3 bases and J by 2 bases, with 12 bases between the two germline ends. The germline V gene has CDR1 PRHDT and CDR2 FYEKMQ (reference sequence). The CDR3 sequence is 15 residues long. The CDR3 region is CASSLEGRNTDTQYF. For the CDR3, the DNA is TGTGCCAGCAGCTTGGAGGGACGGAACACAGATACGCAGTATTTT.

This chain links TRBV4-3 with TRBJ1-1; 8 nucleotides match TRBD1. Germline-derived CDR1 and CDR2 are LGHNA and YSLEER. The CDR3 length is 15 residues. The ends lost 0 bases at V and 1 base at J; junction bases unmatched: 1. The chain's CDR3 is CASSQDGQGNTEAFF. For the CDR3, the DNA is TGCGCCAGCAGCCAAGATGGACAGGGGAACACTGAAGCTTTCTTT.